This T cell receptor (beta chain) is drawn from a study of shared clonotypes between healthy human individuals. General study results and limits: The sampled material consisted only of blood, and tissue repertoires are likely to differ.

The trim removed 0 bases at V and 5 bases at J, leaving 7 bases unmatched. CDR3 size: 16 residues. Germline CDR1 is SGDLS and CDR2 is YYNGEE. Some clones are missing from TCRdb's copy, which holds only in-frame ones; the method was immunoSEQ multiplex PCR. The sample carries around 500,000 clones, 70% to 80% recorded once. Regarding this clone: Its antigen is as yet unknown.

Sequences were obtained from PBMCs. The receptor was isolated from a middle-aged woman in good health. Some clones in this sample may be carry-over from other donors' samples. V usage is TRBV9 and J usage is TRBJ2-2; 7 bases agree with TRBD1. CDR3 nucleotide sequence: TGTGCCAGCAGCGTAGAACAGGGGTGGAAAACCGGGGAGCTGTTTTTT. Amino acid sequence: CASSVEQGWKTGELFF.